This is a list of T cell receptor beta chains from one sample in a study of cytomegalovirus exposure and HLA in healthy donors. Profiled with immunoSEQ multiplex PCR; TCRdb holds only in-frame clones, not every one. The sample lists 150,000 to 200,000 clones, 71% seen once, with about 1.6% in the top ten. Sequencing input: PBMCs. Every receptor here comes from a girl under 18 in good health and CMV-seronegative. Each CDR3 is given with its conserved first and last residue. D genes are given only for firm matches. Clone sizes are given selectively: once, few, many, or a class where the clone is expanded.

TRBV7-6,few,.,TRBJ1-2,TGTGCCAGCAGTCGACAGCCGCTCTATGGCTACACCTTC,CASSRQPLYGYTF
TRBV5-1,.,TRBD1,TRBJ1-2,TGCGCCAGCAGCACTGGACAGGAGAACTATGGCTACACCTTC,CASSTGQENYGYTF
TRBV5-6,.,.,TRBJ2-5,TGTGCCAGCAGCACGAAAGGACAGCCTCAAGAGACCCAGTACTTC,CASSTKGQPQETQYF
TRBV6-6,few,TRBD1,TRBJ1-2,TGTGCCGTCCAGGGACAGTCCTATGGCTACACCTTC,CAVQGQSYGYTF
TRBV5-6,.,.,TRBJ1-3,TGTGCCAGCAGCTTATACAGGAACGGCCCTAGCTCTGGAAACACCATATATTTT,CASSLYRNGPSSGNTIYF
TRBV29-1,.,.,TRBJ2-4,TGCAGCGTTGAGGGGAACAGGGAGCTAGCCAAAAACATTCAGTACTTC,CSVEGNRELAKNIQYF
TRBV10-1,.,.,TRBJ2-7,TGCGCCAGCAGTGAGTCGACCACAGGACATAGTGTCCTCCACGAGCAGTACTTC,CASSESTTGHSVLHEQYF
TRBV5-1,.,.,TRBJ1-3,TGCGCCAGCAGCTTGGGGAATCGCCGGTTAGGGGGTCCTGGAAACACCATATATTTT,CASSLGNRRLGGPGNTIYF
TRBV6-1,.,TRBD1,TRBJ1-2,TGTGCCAGCAGCGAACCGACAGGGCAGATAGAGGACTATGGCTACACCTTC,CASSEPTGQIEDYGYTF
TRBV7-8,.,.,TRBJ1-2,TGTGCCAGCAGCGCGACAGACTATGGCTACACCTTC,CASSATDYGYTF
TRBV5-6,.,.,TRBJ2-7,TGTGCCAGCAGCGCCACGGGGTCTGCCAACGAGCAGTACTTC,CASSATGSANEQYF
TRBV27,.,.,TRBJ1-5,TGTGCCAGCAGTCCCCTAGGCCAGCCCCAGCATTTT,CASSPLGQPQHF
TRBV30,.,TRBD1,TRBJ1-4,TGTGCCTGGAGTGGCCCTGGACAGGTTGCAACTAATGAAAAACTGTTTTTT,CAWSGPGQVATNEKLFF
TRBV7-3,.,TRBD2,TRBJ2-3,TGTGCCAGCAGCGCCGTCTTATCGACTAGCGGGGATACGCAGTATTTT,CASSAVLSTSGDTQYF
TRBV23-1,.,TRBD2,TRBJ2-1,TGCGCCAGCAGCCTGGAGGGGACTAAAAGAAGGAATGAGCAGTTCTTC,CASSLEGTKRRNEQFF
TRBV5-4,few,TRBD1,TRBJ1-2,TGTGCCAGCAGCGATCAGGGGGTGAACTATGGCTACACCTTC,CASSDQGVNYGYTF
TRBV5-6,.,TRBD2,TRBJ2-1,TGTGCCAGCAGCTTGGGACTAGCGGGTGTTTTGAATGAGCAGTTCTTC,CASSLGLAGVLNEQFF
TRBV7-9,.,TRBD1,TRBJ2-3,TGTGCCAGCACCCCCGGGACAGGGAGCACAGATACGCAGTATTTT,CASTPGTGSTDTQYF
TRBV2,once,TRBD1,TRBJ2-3,TGTGCCAGCATTCCGACAGGGCCAACAGATACGCAGTATTTT,CASIPTGPTDTQYF
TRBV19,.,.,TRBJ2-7,TGTGCCAGTAGGGATACAGGGTCGCCTGCCGAGCAGTACTTC,CASRDTGSPAEQYF
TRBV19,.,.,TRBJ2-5,TGTGCCAGTAGTATTACCGGGGAAGAGACCCAGTACTTC,CASSITGEETQYF
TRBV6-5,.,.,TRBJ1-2,TGTGCCAGCAGTTACTCGACCGCAGGGGAGGGCTACACCTTC,CASSYSTAGEGYTF
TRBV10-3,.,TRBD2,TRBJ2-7,TGTGCCATCAGTGACCCCCAGACGGGGGGATTGGACGAGCAGTACTTC,CAISDPQTGGLDEQYF
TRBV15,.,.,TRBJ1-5,TGTGCCACCAGCGAACGGGACTTTCATCAGCCCCAGCATTTT,CATSERDFHQPQHF
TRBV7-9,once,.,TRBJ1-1,TGTGCCAGCAGCTTAGTATCCCGGAGCACTGAAGCTTTCTTT,CASSLVSRSTEAFF
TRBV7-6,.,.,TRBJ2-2,TGTGCCAGCAGCCCGCAAGCGGCCACCGGGGAGCTGTTTTTT,CASSPQAATGELFF
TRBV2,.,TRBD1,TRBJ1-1,TGTGCCAGCGTACAGGGGGCTGAAGCTTTCTTT,CASVQGAEAFF
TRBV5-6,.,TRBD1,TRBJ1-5,TGTGCCAGCACCGCGACAGGGAGTAGCAATCAGCCCCAGCATTTT,CASTATGSSNQPQHF
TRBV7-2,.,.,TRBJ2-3,TGTGCCAGCAGCTTGGGGCTCGCAGATACGCAGTATTTT,CASSLGLADTQYF
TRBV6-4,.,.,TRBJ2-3,TGTGCCAGCAGTGTGGGAAGCGGGCTGAGCACAGATACGCAGTATTTT,CASSVGSGLSTDTQYF
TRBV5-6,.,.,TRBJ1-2,TGTGCCAGCAGCTTGGGGGAGGTCTATGGCTACACCTTC,CASSLGEVYGYTF
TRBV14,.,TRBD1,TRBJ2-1,TGTGCCAGCAGCCAAGATGTCGGACAGGGGGACAATGAGCAGTTCTTC,CASSQDVGQGDNEQFF
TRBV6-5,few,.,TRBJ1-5,TGTGCCAGCAGCCAAGCTCAACTAGGGAAGCCCCAGCATTTT,CASSQAQLGKPQHF
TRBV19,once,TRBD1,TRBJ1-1,TGTGCCAGTAGTATACCCGGACAGGGCAGATTTATAACTGAAGCTTTCTTT,CASSIPGQGRFITEAFF
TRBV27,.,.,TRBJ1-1,TGTGCCAGCAGTTTAGGGAGGACGTCTGAAGCTTTCTTT,CASSLGRTSEAFF
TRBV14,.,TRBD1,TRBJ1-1,TGTGCCAGCAGCCATTCGACAGGGCGTAGCACTGAAGCTTTCTTT,CASSHSTGRSTEAFF
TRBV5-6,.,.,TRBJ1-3,TGTGCCAGCAGCTTGTTCCGTAGTTCTGGAAACACCATATATTTT,CASSLFRSSGNTIYF
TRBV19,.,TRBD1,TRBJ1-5,TGTGCCAGTAGTATAGGTACAGGGGGCGGTTATCAGCCCCAGCATTTT,CASSIGTGGGYQPQHF
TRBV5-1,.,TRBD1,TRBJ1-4,TGCGCCAGCAGTATTCAGGGGACAGTCGGAGGTGAAAAACTGTTTTTT,CASSIQGTVGGEKLFF
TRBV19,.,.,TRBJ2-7,TGTGCCAGTAGTGACAGTCCCTACGAGCAGTACTTC,CASSDSPYEQYF
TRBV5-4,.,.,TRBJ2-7,TGTGCCAGCAGCTCCCAGACACTTAGTAACGAGCAGTACTTC,CASSSQTLSNEQYF
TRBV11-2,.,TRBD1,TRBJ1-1,TGTGCCAGCAGCTTGGGGACAGGCCACACTGAAGCTTTCTTT,CASSLGTGHTEAFF
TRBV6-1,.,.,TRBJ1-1,TGTGCCAGCAGTGAAAATCGGGGGACTGAAGCTTTCTTT,CASSENRGTEAFF
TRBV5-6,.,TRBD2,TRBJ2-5,TGTGCCAGCAGCTCGACAGCGGGGGGGCTTGAGACCCAGTACTTC,CASSSTAGGLETQYF
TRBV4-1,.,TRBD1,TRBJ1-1,TGCGCCAGCAGCCAACCTGGACAGGTTGTTAGAGCTTTCTTT,CASSQPGQVVRAFF